Presented here are 17 T cell receptor beta chains from one specimen sequenced in a study of PD-L1 blockade in urothelial cancer. The assay was immunoSEQ multiplex PCR, and TCRdb's table has in-frame clones only and misses some. Of approximately 39,000 clones in the sample, around 81% are singletons; the top ten hold roughly 15%. Described time point: pretreatment peripheral blood. The material sequenced was PBMCs, taken around atezolizumab (anti-PD-L1) treatment. These receptors originate from an elderly man with urothelial cancer.

The chain is built from TRBV7-2 and TRBJ1-1; the match to TRBD1 covers 7 bases. The germline CDR1 and CDR2 sequences are SGHTA and FQGNSA. The V segment lost 4 bases and the J segment 0 bases; nucleotides outside the gene matches: 5. The CDR3 spans 15 residues. The CDR3 reads CASSSTQGLNTEAFF. The DNA for the CDR3 is TGTGCCAGCAGCTCTACACAGGGGTTGAACACTGAAGCTTTCTTT.

Notes on this clone: Other DNA sequences from this sample encode an identical CDR3 as well. V gene TRBV18 combines with J gene TRBJ1-2; D is unclear. The CDR3 is 13 residues long. V lost 0 bases, J lost 4 bases, and 6 bases lay in between. Germline loops: CDR1 KGHSH, CDR2 LQKENI. CDR3 coding DNA: TGTGCCAGCTCACCACCGGGAGGCTATGGCTACACCTTC. Translated: CASSPPGGYGYTF.

The gene calls are TRBV7-2 and TRBJ1-1; D ambiguous. Germline V CDR1 and CDR2: SGHTA, FQGNSA. The CDR3 runs to 12 residues. Trimming pared 3 bases from V and 11 bases from J, leaving 13 bases between. The CDR3: CASSFDTNPAFF. In DNA, the CDR3 is TGTGCCAGCAGCTTTGACACCAACCCGGCTTTCTTT.

The chain employs TRBV27 and TRBJ1-1; D is possibly TRBD1 (6 bases). Germline assignment: CDR1 MNHEY and CDR2 SMNVEV (reference sequence). The ends were cut back, 8 bases at V and 2 bases at J, with 12 bases in the middle. This CDR3 comprises 13 residues. Written as DNA, the CDR3 is TGTGCCAGCTCTTCACAGGGAAACACTGAAGCTTTCTTT. Protein sequence: CASSSQGNTEAFF.

The chain is built from TRBV2 and TRBJ2-3, with D tentatively TRBD1 (5 bases). CDR3 length: 14 residues. CDR1 is SNHLY, CDR2 FYNNEI, per germline. V was cut by 3 bases and J by 0 bases, with 7 bases left in between. The CDR3 protein is CASSDRASTDTQYF. The CDR3, as DNA: TGTGCCAGCAGTGACAGGGCGAGCACAGATACGCAGTATTTT.

V gene TRBV6-1 combines with J gene TRBJ2-2; 10 nucleotides align to TRBD2. Trimming took 3 bases from V and 7 from J; bases not matched to a gene: 5. CDR3 size: 15 residues. Germline V CDR1 and CDR2: MNHNS, SASEGT. The CDR3 protein is CASSDTERGGGELFF. The CDR3 DNA reads TGTGCCAGCAGTGATACTGAGCGGGGGGGCGGGGAGCTGTTTTTT.

The rearrangement links TRBV18 to TRBJ2-4; D is possibly TRBD1 (6 bases). Germline CDR1 KGHSH, CDR2 LQKENI. The CDR3 loop spans 14 amino acids. With 3 bases removed from V and 6 bases from J, the gap between germline ends came to 12 bases. CDR3 amino acids: CASSPPGARNIQYF. The CDR3 DNA is TGTGCCAGCTCACCTCCAGGGGCAAGAAACATTCAGTACTTC.

The V and J genes are TRBV19 and TRBJ2-7; 8 bases fit TRBD2. After removal of 5 bases from V and 3 bases from J, the junction contained 6 bases not matched to a gene. The CDR3 spans 14 residues. Per the germline V gene, CDR1 is LNHDA and CDR2 is SQIVND (reference sequence). The CDR3 DNA sequence: TGTGCCAGTAGTCCCCGGAGCGGGAGCTACGAGCAGTACTTC. Its translation: CASSPRSGSYEQYF.

The rearrangement links TRBV6-5 to TRBJ2-7; possibly TRBD2 for D (7 bases). The CDR3 contains 13 residues. Germline CDR1 reads MNHEY; CDR2 reads SVGAGI. Trimming pared 5 bases from V and 7 bases from J, leaving 15 bases between. CDR3 DNA sequence: TGTGCCAGCAGTGCCGGCGGGGGCCGGGAGCAGTACTTC. It codes for CASSAGGGREQYF.

The J gene is TRBJ1-3, the V gene TRBV28; 8 bases map to TRBD1. CDR3 length equals 15 residues. V gave up 8 bases and J gave up 4 bases; unmatched junction bases: 10. CDR1 MDHEN and CDR2 SYDVKM come from the germline V gene. CDR3 loop: CASSLAGGSGNTIYF. CDR3 in DNA: TGTGCCAGCTCCCTGGCAGGGGGCAGCGGAAACACCATATATTTT.

The rearrangement joins TRBV18 to TRBJ2-7; TRBD2 might be the D (7 bases). This CDR3 comprises 12 residues. CDR1 KGHSH and CDR2 LQKENI come from the germline V gene. Trimming pared 4 bases from V and 6 bases from J, leaving 10 bases between. In nucleotides, the CDR3 is TGTGCCAGCTCACAAGGGGGGGGCGAGCAGTACTTC. Translated: CASSQGGGEQYF.

The chain combines TRBV29-1 with TRBJ2-6, with D uncertain. CDR1 and CDR2 from the germline V gene are SQVTM and ANQGSEA. The CDR3 consists of 14 residues. V lost 4 bases and J 2 bases, leaving 9 bases between the germline ends. The CDR3 sequence: CSVGASTGANVLTF. As DNA, the CDR3 is TGCAGCGTTGGTGCCTCTACTGGGGCCAACGTCCTGACTTTC.

This clone has just one count. The DNA for the CDR3 is TGTGCTAGTGGGACCACAGGGGCGGGCGAAGAGACCCAGTACTTC. It specifies CASGTTGAGEETQYF. The chain is built from TRBV12-5 and TRBJ2-5, with 7 bases fitting TRBD1. The V and J ends lost 6 bases and 3 bases, in that order; junction bases with no gene match: 10. In germline, CDR1 is LGHNT, CDR2 FRNRAP. This CDR3 spans 15 amino acids. Drawing the rest from reference TRBV12-5 and TRBJ2-5, the complete variable domain is DARVTQTPRHKVTEMGQEVTMRCQPILGHNTVFWYRQTMMQGLELLAYFRNRAPLDDSGMPKDRFSAEMPDATLATLKIQPSEPRDSAVYFCASGTTGAGEETQYFGPGTRLLVL.

This clone has only one observation. V gene TRBV4-1 combines with J gene TRBJ2-4, with 8 positions matching TRBD1. This CDR3 contains 17 residues. The ends lost 0 bases at V and 0 bases at J; junction bases unmatched: 4. Germline CDR1 is MGHRA and CDR2 is YSYEKL. CDR3 residues: CASSQEWDRSAKNIQYF. The DNA of the CDR3 is TGCGCCAGCAGCCAAGAGTGGGACAGGTCAGCCAAAAACATTCAGTACTTC.

This clone was observed a handful of times. The chain uses TRBV9 and TRBJ1-1; 7 nucleotides match TRBD1. The CDR3 covers 14 residues. The junction had 4 bases not matched to a gene; V was cut back by 0 bases and J by 5 bases. The germline CDR1 and CDR2 sequences are SGDLS and YYNGEE. The CDR3 DNA reads TGTGCCAGCAGCGTAGTACAGGGGAAGACTGAAGCTTTCTTT. Amino acid sequence: CASSVVQGKTEAFF. The variable domain in full, with the rest retrieved from reference TRBV9 and TRBJ1-1, is DSGVTQTPKHLITATGQRVTLRCSPRSGDLSVYWYQQSLDQGLQFLIQYYNGEERAKGNILERFSAQQFPDLHSELNLSSLELGDSALYFCASSVVQGKTEAFFGQGTRLTVV.

The rearrangement links TRBV29-1 to TRBJ2-5; 9 nucleotides agree with TRBD1. Germline V gene data show CDR1 as SQVTM and CDR2 as ANQGSEA. J was trimmed by 6 bases and V by 6 bases; bases with no gene match: 8. The CDR3 sequence is 13 residues long. The DNA for the CDR3 is TGCAGCGTCCCCTCGACAGGGGGGCAGACCCAGTACTTC. Protein sequence: CSVPSTGGQTQYF.

The chain links TRBV4-3 to TRBJ1-2; weak D call: TRBD1 (5 bases). The length of the CDR3 is 16 residues. The V end was cut by 3 bases, the J end by 4 bases, with 18 bases between. Germline V gene sequence: CDR1 LGHNA, CDR2 YSLEER. CDR3 bases: TGCGCCAGCAGCCAGACCGCGGACATCTCCTTCTATGGCTACACCTTC. It codes for CASSQTADISFYGYTF.